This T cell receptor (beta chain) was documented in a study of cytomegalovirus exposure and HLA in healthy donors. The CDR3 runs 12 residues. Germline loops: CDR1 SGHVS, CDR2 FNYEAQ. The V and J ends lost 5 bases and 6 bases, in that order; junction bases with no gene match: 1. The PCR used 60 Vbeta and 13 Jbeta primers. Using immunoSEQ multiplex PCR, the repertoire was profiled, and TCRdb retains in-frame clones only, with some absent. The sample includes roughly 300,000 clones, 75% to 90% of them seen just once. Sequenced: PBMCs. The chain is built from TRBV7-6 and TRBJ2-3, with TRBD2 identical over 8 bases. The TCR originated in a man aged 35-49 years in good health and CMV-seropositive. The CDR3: CASSRGGDTQYF. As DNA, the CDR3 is TGTGCCAGCAGCCGGGGGGGGGATACGCAGTATTTT.